These 14 T cell receptor beta chains came from one sample sequenced in a study of T cells in tuberculosis. The table came from immunoSEQ multiplex PCR; TCRdb's copy has only in-frame clones and leaves some out. Of tens of thousands of clones detected, over 85% appear once; the ten largest clones hold around 4.9%. The material sequenced was PBMCs. Receptors were obtained from a donor aged 10 to 29 with latent tuberculosis or without tuberculosis infection.

The chain couples TRBV19 to TRBJ1-1; 8 nucleotides line up with TRBD1. Unmatched junction bases numbered 13, after V lost 5 bases and J lost 8 bases. The CDR3 runs 15 residues. CDR1 LNHDA and CDR2 SQIVND come from the germline V gene (reference sequence). CDR3 sequence (DNA): TGTGCCAGTAGTTTAGGGACAGGTACGAAGTTGGAAGCTTTCTTT. Encoded protein: CASSLGTGTKLEAFF.

This rearrangement joins TRBV11-3 to TRBJ2-1, with D perhaps TRBD2 (6 bases). Trimming removed 4 bases from V and 5 bases from J, with 12 bases in between. The V gene's germline CDR1 is SGHNT and CDR2 YENEEA. This CDR3 region has 14 residues. The CDR3: CASSSRGIDNEQFF. Here the CDR3 DNA reads TGTGCCAGCAGCTCACGGGGGATTGACAATGAGCAGTTCTTC.

Only one count was recorded for this clone. The chain uses TRBV6-5 and TRBJ1-2; D not resolved. The V gene's germline CDR1 is MNHEY and CDR2 SVGAGI. There are 13 residues in the CDR3. Trimming pared 0 bases from V and 8 bases from J, leaving 10 bases between. The CDR3 sequence is CASSYSGSPGYTF. CDR3 nucleotide sequence: TGTGCCAGCAGTTACTCCGGGTCGCCGGGCTACACCTTC.

V usage is TRBV14 and J usage is TRBJ2-3; D perhaps matches TRBD2 (5 bases). The CDR3 is made up of 12 amino acids. CDR1 is SGHDN, CDR2 FVKESK, per germline. Trimming stripped 4 bases from V and 7 bases from J, with 9 bases between. This CDR3 reads CASSPRGYTQYF. In DNA, the CDR3 is TGTGCCAGCAGCCCCCGGGGTTATACGCAGTATTTT.

The gene calls are TRBV7-3 and TRBJ2-3; weak D call: TRBD1 (6 bases). CDR1 is SGHTA, CDR2 FQGTGA, per germline. This CDR3 has 20 residues. Trimming removed 5 bases at V and 2 bases at J, with 29 bases between. This CDR3 reads CASSPLRQDPRADHTDTQYF. The CDR3 DNA reads as TGTGCCAGCAGCCCCCTCCGACAGGACCCCAGGGCGGACCACACAGATACGCAGTATTTT. Variable domain in full (rest from reference TRBV7-3 and TRBJ2-3): GAGVSQTPSNKVTEKGKYVELRCDPISGHTALYWYRQSLGQGPEFLIYFQGTGAADDSGLPNDRFFAVRPEGSVSTLKIQRTERGDSAVYLCASSPLRQDPRADHTDTQYFGPGTRLTVL.

The rearrangement joins TRBV7-9 to TRBJ2-7, with D possibly being TRBD1 (5 bases). The germline CDR1 and CDR2 sequences are SEHNR and FQNEAQ (reference sequence). This CDR3 region has 13 residues. Deletions cut 8 bases from V and 1 base from J, with 12 bases between. The chain's CDR3 is CASAKGSSYEQYF. As DNA, the CDR3 is TGTGCCAGCGCCAAGGGGTCTTCCTACGAGCAGTACTTC.

The gene calls are TRBV18 and TRBJ1-2; the match to TRBD1 covers 10 bases. In germline, CDR1 is KGHSH, CDR2 LQKENI. The CDR3 runs to 14 residues. The V segment lost 2 bases and the J segment 7 bases; nucleotides outside the gene matches: 4. Here the CDR3 DNA reads TGTGCCAGCTCACCAGAGGGACAGGGGTCTGGCTACACCTTC. Translation: CASSPEGQGSGYTF. The whole variable domain, filled in from reference TRBV18 and TRBJ1-2, reads NAGVMQNPRHLVRRRGQEARLRCSPMKGHSHVYWYRQLPEEGLKFMVYLQKENIIDESGMPKERFSAEFPKEGPSILRIQQVVRGDSAAYFCASSPEGQGSGYTFGSGTRLTVV.

The J gene is TRBJ2-7, the V gene TRBV18; possibly TRBD1 for D (6 bases). CDR1 and CDR2 (germline): KGHSH, LQKENI. Between the trimmed V and J ends, which lost 5 bases and 3 bases, there was a span of 11 bases. The CDR3 runs to 13 residues. The CDR3 loop reads CASSKGQHYEQYF. CDR3 DNA: TGTGCCAGCTCAAAAGGACAGCACTACGAGCAGTACTTC.

The CDR3 is CASSFWGQIPNTEAFF. CDR3 DNA: TGTGCCAGCAGTTTTTGGGGACAGATACCGAACACTGAAGCTTTCTTT. This chain joins TRBV28 and TRBJ1-1; 7 positions match TRBD1. The CDR3 sequence is 16 residues long. From germline, CDR1 is MDHEN and CDR2 SYDVKM. V lost 3 bases and J lost 1; bases outside the gene matches: 8.

V gene TRBV6-5 combines with J gene TRBJ2-3, with TRBD2 as a possible D gene (6 bases). Germline values: CDR1 MNHEY, CDR2 SVGAGI. The CDR3 is 15 amino acids. V lost 6 bases, J lost 6 bases, and 19 bases lay in between. CDR3 bases: TGTGCCAGCAGGCTGAACCTTCGGGGGAGGGATACGCAGTATTTT. Its translation is CASRLNLRGRDTQYF.

CDR3 coding DNA: TGTGCCAGCTCACCACCAGGGGGCACGAACACCGGGGAGCTGTTTTTT. It yields the protein CASSPPGGTNTGELFF. The genes are TRBV18 and TRBJ2-2, with 7 bases matching TRBD1. CDR3 length equals 16 residues. Looked up from germline, CDR1 is KGHSH and CDR2 is LQKENI. V lost 0 bases to trimming and J lost 0 bases; unmatched junction nucleotides: 1.

The count of this clone is one. CDR3 sequence reads: CASSQEMRTTYNNEQFF. For the CDR3, the DNA is TGCGCCAGCAGCCAAGAAATGAGGACTACGTATAACAATGAGCAGTTCTTC. The V call is TRBV4-3, the J call TRBJ2-1; possible D gene TRBD2, 6 bases. The germline V gene encodes CDR1 LGHNA and CDR2 YSLEER. The CDR3 loop spans 17 amino acids. Trimming pared 0 bases from V and 5 bases from J, leaving 17 bases between.

This chain connects TRBV6-5 to TRBJ2-7; 15 nucleotides match TRBD2. The CDR3 is 14 residues long. Germline V CDR1 and CDR2: MNHEY, SVGAGI. V shed 7 bases, J shed 8 bases, and the junction held 6 bases outside the gene matches. The CDR3 bases are TGTGCCAGCATGAAAGGACTAGCGGGAGGGAAGCAGTACTTC. Protein product: CASMKGLAGGKQYF.

The chain has TRBV29-1 and TRBJ1-1; TRBD1 agrees at 11 bases. Germline CDR1 SQVTM, CDR2 ANQGSEA. V shed 8 bases, J shed 6 bases, and the junction held 8 bases outside the gene matches. This CDR3 comprises 13 residues. CDR3: CSLRTGGRSEAFF. The CDR3 DNA follows: TGCAGCCTACGGACAGGGGGCAGGTCTGAAGCTTTCTTT.